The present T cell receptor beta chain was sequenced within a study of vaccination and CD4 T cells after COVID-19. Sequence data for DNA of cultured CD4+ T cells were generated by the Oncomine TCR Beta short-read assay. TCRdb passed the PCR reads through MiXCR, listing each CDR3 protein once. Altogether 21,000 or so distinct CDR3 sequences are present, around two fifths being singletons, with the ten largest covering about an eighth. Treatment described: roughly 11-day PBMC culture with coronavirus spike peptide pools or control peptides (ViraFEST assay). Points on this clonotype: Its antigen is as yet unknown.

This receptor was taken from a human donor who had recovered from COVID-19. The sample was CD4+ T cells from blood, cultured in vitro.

Written as DNA, the CDR3 is TGCGCCAGCAGTGACCCCGGGACGAACACCGGGGAGCTGTTTTTT. This translates into CASSDPGTNTGELFF. V usage is TRBV10-1 and J usage is TRBJ2-2, with D tentatively TRBD2 (5 bases). Germline V gene data show CDR1 as WNHNN and CDR2 as SYGVQD (reference sequence). V dropped 3 bases and J dropped 0 bases, with 8 bases sitting between them. The CDR3 extends over 15 amino acids.